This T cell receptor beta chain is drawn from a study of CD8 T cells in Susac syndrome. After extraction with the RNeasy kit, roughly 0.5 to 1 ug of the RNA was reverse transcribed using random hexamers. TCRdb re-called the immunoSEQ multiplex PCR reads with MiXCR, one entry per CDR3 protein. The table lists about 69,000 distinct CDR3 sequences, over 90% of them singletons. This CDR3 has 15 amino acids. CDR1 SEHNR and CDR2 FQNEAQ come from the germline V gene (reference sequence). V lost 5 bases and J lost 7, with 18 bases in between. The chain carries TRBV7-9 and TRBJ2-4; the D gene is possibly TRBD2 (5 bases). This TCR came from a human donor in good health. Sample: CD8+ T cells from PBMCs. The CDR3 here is CASSLEEDFGNIQYF. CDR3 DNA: TGTGCCAGCAGCCTAGAGGAGGACTTCGGGAACATTCAGTACTTC.